The sequence of this TCR beta chain was determined in a study of T cell responses to AZD1222 COVID-19 vaccine. TCRdb's table, derived via immunoSEQ multiplex PCR, lists solely in-frame clones and lacks some. The repertoire holds 75,000 to 90,000 clones, with roughly 88% as singletons. This CDR3 spans 16 amino acids. Per the germline V gene, CDR1 is SGHNT and CDR2 is YENEEA. The V end was cut by 4 bases, the J end by 5 bases, with 18 bases between. The TCR was taken from an adult who received the AZD1222 COVID-19 vaccine. This sample comprised peripheral blood, obtained 28 days after the second AZD1222 dose. The chain carries TRBV11-3 and TRBJ1-3, with D unresolved. The CDR3 DNA is TGTGCCAGCAGCTCCCTCCCGAATCGAGGACGAAACACCATATATTTT. This encodes CASSSLPNRGRNTIYF. Full variable domain (remainder filled in from reference TRBV11-3 and TRBJ1-3): EAGVVQSPRYKIIEKKQPVAFWCNPISGHNTLYWYLQNLGQGPELLIRYENEEAVDDSQLPKDRFSAERLKGVDSTLKIQPAELGDSAVYLCASSSLPNRGRNTIYFGEGSWLTVV.